A selection of T cell receptor beta chains follows, all from one sample in a study of blood T cells in healthy people across ages. TCRdb recomputed calls from the 5' RACE reads with MiXCR, one row per CDR3 protein. The repertoire holds 550,000 to 650,000 distinct CDR3 sequences, with roughly a quarter as singletons. These same data were also listed under a study on T cells of mothers and their children.

Sequenced input: blood. The receptors derive from a boy younger than 10 in good health. Both conserved end residues are part of each CDR3. Each record gives: V gene, D gene, clone size, J gene, CDR3 protein, CDR3 DNA. D genes are given only for firm matches. The size entry is marked missing in some rows and otherwise reads once, few, many or a size class.

>TRBV9|TRBD2|few|TRBJ2-3
CASSVAGGITDTQYF
TGTGCCAGCAGCGTAGCGGGGGGGATCACAGATACGCAGTATTTT
>TRBV7-6|TRBD2|.|TRBJ2-1
CAGSLAGINEQFF
TGTGCCGGCTCGCTAGCGGGCATCAATGAGCAGTTCTTC
>TRBV20-1|TRBD2|.|TRBJ2-5
CSARGDSGLSETQYF
TGCAGTGCTAGAGGTGATAGCGGGCTCTCGGAGACCCAGTACTTC
>TRBV7-2|TRBD2|.|TRBJ2-7
CASSRLTSGSSEQYF
TGTGCCAGCAGCAGATTGACTAGCGGGAGTTCCGAGCAGTACTTC
>TRBV5-1|TRBD2|.|TRBJ2-2
CASSSGTSGAGELFF
TGCGCCAGCAGCTCGGGGACTAGCGGGGCCGGGGAGCTGTTTTTT
>TRBV20-1|.|.|TRBJ2-5
CSALGARGETQYF
TGCAGTGCCCTAGGGGCTAGGGGAGAGACCCAGTACTTC
>TRBV7-6|.|.|TRBJ1-4
CASSPGLEEKLFF
TGTGCCAGCAGCCCGGGTCTGGAGGAAAAACTGTTTTTT
>TRBV6-5|TRBD2|.|TRBJ2-1
CASRRTSMYNEQFF
TGTGCCAGCAGAAGGACTAGTATGTACAATGAGCAGTTCTTC
>TRBV12-3/TRBV12-4|TRBD2|.|TRBJ2-1
CASSLAGLAGINEQFF
TGTGCCAGCAGTTTGGCGGGACTAGCGGGTATAAATGAGCAGTTCTTC
>TRBV12-3/TRBV12-4|.|few|TRBJ1-6
CASSSTPNNSPLHF
TGTGCCAGCAGCTCGACACCGAATAATTCACCCCTCCACTTT
>TRBV12-3/TRBV12-4|.|.|TRBJ1-2
CASSSFNYGYGYTF
TGTGCCAGCAGCTCCTTCAACTACGGGTATGGCTACACCTTC
>TRBV4-3|TRBD2|.|TRBJ2-5
CASSQDRGLGGGETQYF
TGCGCCAGCAGCCAAGATCGGGGACTAGGGGGAGGAGAGACCCAGTACTTC
>TRBV10-3|.|once|TRBJ2-1
CAISESGLTVDF
TGTGCCATCAGTGAGTCCGGGCTGACCGTGGACTTC
>TRBV5-1|.|.|TRBJ2-2
CASSRNPTEAGELFF
TGCGCCAGCAGCCGGAACCCCACCGAGGCCGGGGAGCTGTTTTTT
>TRBV11-2|.|once|TRBJ2-6
CASIGAGSPYSGANVLTF
TGTGCCAGCATTGGGGCAGGGAGCCCATACTCTGGGGCCAACGTCCTGACTTTC
>TRBV3-1|TRBD1|few|TRBJ1-2
CASSLQGAANYGYTF
TGTGCCAGCAGCCTACAGGGGGCTGCTAACTATGGCTACACCTTC
>TRBV7-9|.|few|TRBJ2-5
CASSPPYSPQETQYF
TGTGCCAGCAGCCCCCCGTATAGTCCCCAAGAGACCCAGTACTTC
>TRBV7-9|TRBD2|.|TRBJ2-3
CASSALRTGSGNPDTQYF
TGTGCCAGCAGCGCACTTAGGACTGGTAGCGGGAACCCAGATACGCAGTATTTT
>TRBV7-9|.|.|TRBJ2-1
CASSHLYNEQFF
TGTGCCAGCAGCCATTTATACAATGAGCAGTTCTTC
>TRBV18|TRBD2|.|TRBJ2-1
CASSPAGGPHNEQFF
TGTGCCAGCTCACCGGCGGGAGGGCCCCACAATGAGCAGTTCTTC
>TRBV7-9|.|few|TRBJ2-1
CASSLRQTSYNEQFF
TGTGCCAGCAGTCTTAGACAGACCTCCTACAATGAGCAGTTCTTC
>TRBV7-2|.|.|TRBJ1-3
CASSLRANTIYF
TGTGCCAGCAGCTTAAGGGCAAACACCATATATTTT
>TRBV9|TRBD2|many|TRBJ2-3
CASSAGLAESTDTQYF
TGTGCCAGCAGCGCTGGCCTAGCGGAAAGCACAGATACGCAGTATTTT
>TRBV4-1|.|few|TRBJ2-1
CASSTEGGTGLRNEQFF
TGCGCCAGCAGCACCGAAGGGGGAACAGGGCTCAGAAATGAGCAGTTCTTC
>TRBV7-8|TRBD1|.|TRBJ1-5
CASSLVPGPGRDRGLQPQHF
TGTGCCAGCAGCTTAGTCCCAGGCCCCGGTAGGGACAGAGGTCTCCAGCCCCAGCATTTT
>TRBV4-2|.|few|TRBJ2-7
CASSPRTVITSYEQYF
TGTGCCAGCAGCCCCAGGACAGTGATAACCTCCTACGAGCAGTACTTC
>TRBV6-5|.|few|TRBJ2-7
CASSPGTFYEQYF
TGTGCCAGCAGTCCCGGGACTTTCTACGAGCAGTACTTC
>TRBV20-1|TRBD1|few|TRBJ2-2
CSARDRDRGREDTGELFF
TGCAGTGCTAGAGACCGGGACAGGGGGCGTGAAGACACCGGGGAGCTGTTTTTT
>TRBV4-1|TRBD2|few|TRBJ2-2
CASSRLPGAGTNTGELFF
TGCGCCAGCAGCCGCCTCCCCGGAGCGGGGACGAACACCGGGGAGCTGTTTTTT
>TRBV7-9|.|.|TRBJ2-1
CASSSPPDNEQFF
TGTGCCAGCAGCTCCCCACCGGACAATGAGCAGTTCTTC
>TRBV12-3/TRBV12-4|.|.|TRBJ1-4
CASTFEGEKLFF
TGTGCCAGCACTTTTGAAGGGGAAAAACTGTTTTTT
>TRBV12-3/TRBV12-4|.|.|TRBJ2-1
CASSLSSSNEQFF
TGTGCCAGCAGTTTAAGTAGCTCCAATGAGCAGTTCTTC
>TRBV12-3/TRBV12-4|TRBD1|.|TRBJ2-7
CASSGTGENEQYF
TGTGCCAGCAGCGGGACAGGGGAAAACGAGCAGTACTTC
>TRBV30|.|few|TRBJ2-3
CAWSAGEARTDTQYF
TGTGCCTGGAGTGCGGGGGAAGCCCGCACAGATACGCAGTATTTT
>TRBV12-3/TRBV12-4|TRBD2|.|TRBJ2-1
CASSWASGGSNEQFF
TGTGCCAGCAGTTGGGCTAGCGGGGGGTCCAATGAGCAGTTCTTC
>TRBV7-8|TRBD2|.|TRBJ2-6
CASSPTLAGVSGANVLTF
TGTGCCAGCAGCCCCACGCTAGCGGGGGTGTCTGGGGCCAACGTCCTGACTTTC
>TRBV6-2/TRBV6-3|TRBD2|few|TRBJ2-5
CASSSYGLAGGRQTQYF
TGTGCCAGCAGTTCCTACGGACTAGCGGGGGGTAGGCAGACCCAGTACTTC
>TRBV30|.|few|TRBJ2-3
CAWTQGRGRDTQYF
TGTGCCTGGACCCAAGGACGGGGGCGAGATACGCAGTATTTT
>TRBV20-1|.|.|TRBJ2-1
CSARDTGEQFF
TGCAGTGCTAGAGATACGGGGGAGCAGTTCTTC
>TRBV7-2|.|few|TRBJ2-1
CASSLGGFREQFF
TGTGCCAGCAGCTTAGGGGGGTTCAGGGAGCAGTTCTTC
>TRBV29-1|.|few|TRBJ1-2
CSVEQKYGCTF
TGCAGCGTTGAACAGAAATATGGCTGCACCTTC
>TRBV2|TRBD1|.|TRBJ1-4
CASRAGTAEKLFF
TGTGCCAGCAGAGCCGGGACAGCCGAAAAACTGTTTTTT
>TRBV6-6|.|.|TRBJ2-5
CASSYPIRVQETQYF
TGTGCCAGCAGTTACCCTATCAGGGTTCAAGAGACCCAGTACTTC
>TRBV20-1|TRBD2|.|TRBJ2-1
CSALSGNDNEQFF
TGCAGTGCCCTTAGCGGGAATGACAATGAGCAGTTCTTC
>TRBV7-2|TRBD1|few|TRBJ1-1
CASSPGTVIWYTEAFF
TGTGCCAGCAGCCCCGGGACAGTCATATGGTACACTGAAGCTTTCTTT
>TRBV10-3|.|few|TRBJ2-1
CAISGPDPREQFF
TGTGCCATCAGTGGACCAGATCCCCGGGAGCAGTTCTTC
>TRBV25-1|TRBD1|.|TRBJ2-1
CASSATGPSYNEQFF
TGTGCCAGCAGTGCGACAGGGCCCTCCTACAATGAGCAGTTCTTC
>TRBV5-1|.|.|TRBJ1-4
CASSSPRGQTSRKNEKLFF
TGCGCCAGCAGCTCCCCCCGGGGGCAGACTTCGAGGAAAAATGAAAAACTGTTTTTT
>TRBV3-1|.|few|TRBJ1-1
CASSPGARTTEAFF
TGTGCCAGCAGCCCCGGGGCCAGAACCACTGAAGCTTTCTTT
>TRBV13|.|few|TRBJ1-6
CASSLGQGGWFQPLHF
TGTGCCAGCAGCTTAGGCCAGGGAGGGTGGTTTCAGCCCCTCCACTTT
>TRBV28|.|.|TRBJ2-7
CASRGTRSSYEQYF
TGTGCCAGCAGGGGAACCAGGAGCTCCTACGAGCAGTACTTC
>TRBV5-8|TRBD1|few|TRBJ2-4
CASSTWTGKDIQYF
TGTGCCAGCAGCACATGGACAGGGAAGGACATTCAGTACTTC
>TRBV20-1|.|few|TRBJ2-5
CSASSGIQETQYF
TGCAGTGCTAGTTCTGGGATACAAGAGACCCAGTACTTC
>TRBV7-2|.|.|TRBJ1-3
CASSLNRARSGNTIYF
TGTGCCAGCAGCTTAAACAGGGCCCGCTCTGGAAACACCATATATTTT
>TRBV24-1|.|many|TRBJ2-5
CATSDPVRGRGETQYF
TGTGCCACCAGTGACCCCGTCCGGGGGCGCGGAGAGACCCAGTACTTC
>TRBV3-1|TRBD1|few|TRBJ1-2
CASSKQGAGYGYTF
TGTGCCAGCAGCAAACAGGGGGCCGGTTATGGCTACACCTTC
>TRBV5-1|.|.|TRBJ1-3
CASSLSPGGNTIYF
TGCGCCAGCAGCTTGTCTCCAGGGGGAAACACCATATATTTT
>TRBV5-6|.|few|TRBJ2-6
CASSRPSVSGANVLTF
TGTGCCAGCAGCCGGCCCAGCGTCTCTGGGGCCAACGTCCTGACTTTC
>TRBV6-1|.|.|TRBJ2-1
CASSEAGLRYQFF
TGTGCCAGCAGTGAAGCCGGACTACGGTATCAGTTCTTC
>TRBV5-6|.|.|TRBJ1-2
CASSLAKYGYTF
TGTGCCAGCAGCTTGGCAAAATATGGCTACACCTTC